Listed below are T cell receptor beta chains from one sample, sequenced in a study of T cell responses to AZD1222 COVID-19 vaccine. Sequencing was performed with immunoSEQ multiplex PCR; in TCRdb, only in-frame clones are kept and a portion is missing. In the table there are over 120,000 clones, around 90% of which are singletons. This sample comprised peripheral blood, obtained on day 0 of AZD1222 vaccination. All receptors derive from an adult in good health. The conserved cysteine and the conserved F or W are not part of the CDR3 here.

v_call | cdr3_length | cdr3_aa
TRBV5-1 | 13 | ASSLAGIGMETQY
TRBV12-3/TRBV12-4 | 9 | ASSLSGELF
TRBV2 | 12 | ASSEYNRMMGYT
TRBV2 | 13 | ASSQKGSGNQPQH
TRBV5-6 | 10 | ASSLLGNGYT
TRBV19 | 11 | ASSAISGTQQF
TRBV7-2 | 14 | ASSLGFLAGAGELF
TRBV27 | 13 | ASSLIGQGMYEQY
TRBV28 | 13 | ASSLSGQGHQPQH
TRBV27 | 12 | ASSFGLGQETQY
TRBV5-1 | 12 | ASSSRTVNTEAF
TRBV14 | 12 | ASSQAQGWTEAF
TRBV9 | 13 | ASSVLGDSGNTIY
TRBV6-4 | 11 | ASSLEGAHGYT
TRBV7-2 | 11 | ASSPPMVYEQY
TRBV3-1/TRBV3-2 | 17 | ASSIRTRTSGANGRELF
TRBV6-2/TRBV6-3 | 12 | ASRYSAGSYEQY
TRBV12-3/TRBV12-4 | 10 | ASSSTAYEQY
TRBV2 | 9 | ATTIQETQY
TRBV4-1 | 15 | ASSHPLAGDEADTQY
TRBV28 | 12 | ASRGQGGNTEAF
TRBV25-1 | 14 | ASSDGGGVGTGELF
TRBV14 | 16 | ASSQDRGRRSGANVLT
TRBV28 | 11 | ACYGQGNQPQH
TRBV10-1 | 11 | ASSRGYQETQY
TRBV20-1 | 12 | SASGQGATDTQY